The 27 T cell receptor beta chains listed next were all sequenced from one sample in a study of coeliac disease. Data came from immunoSEQ multiplex PCR; TCRdb stores just in-frame clones and leaves some out. Of about 1,600 clones in the sample, roughly 67% were seen once. What was sequenced was intraepithelial lymphocytes from the gut. The receptors were gathered from a woman in her forties or fifties with celiac disease on a gluten-free diet.

The chain combines TRBV5-1 with TRBJ2-1; D gene ambiguous. This CDR3 region has 13 residues. V lost 1 base to trimming and J lost 5 bases, with 7 bases between them. Looked up from germline, CDR1 is SGHRS and CDR2 is YFSETQ. The CDR3: CASSLPSDNEQFF. The CDR3 DNA is TGCGCCAGCAGCTTGCCCAGCGACAATGAGCAGTTCTTC.

The chain has TRBV7-9 and TRBJ2-7; 9 bases map to TRBD1. CDR1 is SEHNR and CDR2 is FQNEAQ in the germline V gene (reference sequence). The CDR3 length is 16 residues. V lost 5 bases to trimming and J lost 2 bases; unmatched junction nucleotides: 10. The CDR3 loop is CASSPHRGREPYEQYF. The CDR3, as DNA: TGTGCCAGCAGCCCCCACAGGGGGCGGGAACCCTACGAGCAGTACTTC.

The rearrangement joins TRBV6-5 to TRBJ2-4; 9 bases map to TRBD2. Germline assignment: CDR1 MNHEY and CDR2 SVGAGI. Trimming at V came to 5 bases and at J to 5 bases, leaving 7 bases not matched to a gene. This CDR3 spans 15 amino acids. The CDR3 sequence: CASSILAGAQNIQYF. The CDR3 DNA reads TGTGCCAGCAGTATTTTAGCGGGGGCCCAAAACATTCAGTACTTC.

The V call is TRBV2, the J call TRBJ1-1; 7 positions match TRBD1. Germline lookup yields CDR1 SNHLY and CDR2 FYNNEI. With V trimmed by 6 bases and J by 11 bases, 9 bases remained unmatched. The CDR3 length is 12 residues. This CDR3 reads CASSVQGIEAFF. The CDR3 bases are TGTGCCAGCAGCGTACAGGGGATAGAGGCTTTCTTT.

The chain carries TRBV19 and TRBJ1-1, with D perhaps matching TRBD1 (5 bases). Trimming shortened V by 3 bases and J by 5 bases, and 13 bases separated the two germline ends. From germline, CDR1 is LNHDA and CDR2 SQIVND (reference sequence). The CDR3 spans 14 residues. The CDR3 DNA is TGTGCCAGTAGTATTATAGGAGGGGCGACTGAAGCTTTCTTT. The encoded protein is CASSIIGGATEAFF.

This clone was observed a few times. V usage is TRBV7-3 and J usage is TRBJ1-1, with 8 positions matching TRBD1. The V gene end was trimmed by 2 bases and the J gene end by 0 bases; junction bases not matched to a gene: 8. The CDR3 consists of 17 residues. In germline, CDR1 is SGHTA, CDR2 FQGTGA. For the CDR3, the DNA is TGTGCCAGCAGCTTAGCCCGGGACAGGATCTTGAACACTGAAGCTTTCTTT. Amino acids: CASSLARDRILNTEAFF.

V usage is TRBV18 and J usage is TRBJ2-7; D is unclear. V shed 3 bases and J shed 5 bases, with 23 bases lying between them. The V gene's germline CDR1 is KGHSH and CDR2 LQKENI. This CDR3 has 17 amino acids. The CDR3 DNA reads as TGTGCCAGCTCACCCCAAAGTACGGTAACCAGGTACAACGAGCAGTACTTC. Translated: CASSPQSTVTRYNEQYF.

This clone was seen a few times. The V and J genes are TRBV28 and TRBJ1-4; D might be TRBD1 (5 bases). Germline V lookup: CDR1 MDHEN, CDR2 SYDVKM. This CDR3 comprises 13 residues. The V gene lost 5 bases and the J gene lost 8 bases, with 12 bases spanning the gap. The CDR3 DNA sequence: TGTGCCAGCAGTGCCAGGGTATGGGAAAAACTGTTTTTT. The encoded protein is CASSARVWEKLFF.

The chain has TRBV5-8 and TRBJ2-3; D uncertain. The V and J ends lost 0 bases and 0 bases respectively, with 5 bases between them. CDR1 and CDR2 from the germline V gene are SGHTS and YDEGEE. The CDR3 totals 14 residues. The CDR3, as DNA: TGTGCCAGCAGCTTGGGGCCTAGCACAGATACGCAGTATTTT. Amino acids: CASSLGPSTDTQYF.

This rearrangement joins TRBV5-1 to TRBJ2-5; 11 nucleotides match TRBD2. J lost 5 bases, V lost 1 base, and 7 bases had no gene match. The CDR3 consists of 16 residues. The germline CDR1 and CDR2 sequences are SGHRS and YFSETQ. The CDR3 DNA reads TGCGCCAGCAGCTTGAGTAGCGGGGGGGCGATGGAGACCCAGTACTTC. It is translated as CASSLSSGGAMETQYF.

A few counts support this clone. One junction end disagrees with the germline gene, perhaps due to a read error. This chain connects TRBV10-3 to TRBJ1-4; unclear D gene. The CDR3 loop spans 15 amino acids. From germline, CDR1 is ENHRY and CDR2 SYGVKD. CDR3 nucleotide sequence: TGTGCCAGCAGTTACGGGGTAGGGAGAGGTGAAAAACTGTTTTTT. Translating gives CASSYGVGRGEKLFF.

This clone was detected once. The rearrangement links TRBV11-2 to TRBJ2-7, with 9 bases aligning to TRBD1. Germline V gene lookup returns CDR1 SGHAT and CDR2 FQNNGV. The CDR3 totals 15 residues. Losses at the gene ends were 6 bases for V and 6 bases for J; bases not matched to a gene: 12. The CDR3 is CASRNTGQGSAEQYF. The CDR3 coding sequence is TGTGCCAGCAGGAATACGGGACAGGGATCCGCCGAGCAGTACTTC.

The chain links TRBV15 to TRBJ1-2; the D gene is possibly TRBD1 (5 bases). The V gene lost 1 base and the J gene lost 3 bases, with 15 bases spanning the gap. CDR1 and CDR2 (germline): LNHNV, YYDKDF (reference sequence). CDR3 size: 16 residues. DNA for the CDR3: TGTGCCACCAGCAGAGCCCTTACCTGGGGGGACTATGGCTACACCTTC. Its protein is CATSRALTWGDYGYTF.

The chain carries TRBV6-5 and TRBJ1-2, with a possible D match to TRBD1 (6 bases). The CDR3 spans 12 residues. Deletions cut 8 bases from V and 6 bases from J, with 13 bases between. Germline loops: CDR1 MNHEY, CDR2 SVGAGI. The CDR3 DNA reads as TGTGCCAGCGGCCGGACAGCAGATGGCTACACCTTC. Translated, it gives CASGRTADGYTF.

This sequence joins TRBV4-1 and TRBJ2-5, with D tentatively TRBD1 (5 bases). CDR3 size: 15 residues. Germline CDR1 is MGHRA and CDR2 is YSYEKL. Trimming took off 1 base at V and 5 bases at J, with 14 bases between the two ends. DNA of the CDR3: TGCGCCAGCAGCCAAGCGGACCAGGGTAGTGAGACCCAGTACTTC. Amino acids: CASSQADQGSETQYF.

This clone has a single count. V is TRBV5-1 and J is TRBJ1-4, with a possible D match to TRBD1 (6 bases). This CDR3 has 14 residues. V was clipped by 7 bases and J by 5 bases, with 15 bases between them. CDR1 is SGHRS and CDR2 is YFSETQ in the germline V gene. In DNA form, the CDR3 reads TGCGCCAGCCGAGATGACAGGTTAAATGAAAAACTGTTTTTT. Translating it yields CASRDDRLNEKLFF. Together with reference TRBV5-1 and TRBJ1-4, the CDR3 gives the full variable domain: KAGVTQTPRYLIKTRGQQVTLSCSPISGHRSVSWYQQTPGQGLQFLFEYFSETQRNKGNFPGRFSGRQFSNSRSEMNVSTLELGDSALYLCASRDDRLNEKLFFGSGTQLSVL.

This clone was detected only a few times. V is TRBV2 and J is TRBJ1-2; TRBD1 aligns across 8 bases. Germline assignment: CDR1 SNHLY and CDR2 FYNNEI. There are 16 residues in the CDR3. V dropped 5 bases and J dropped 6; count of bases not matched to a gene: 14. The CDR3: CASSYSRGPGGDGYTF. CDR3 DNA sequence: TGTGCCAGCAGTTACTCGAGGGGTCCAGGGGGCGATGGCTACACCTTC.

This chain joins TRBV2 and TRBJ2-1; TRBD1 is a possible D gene (6 bases). The germline gives CDR1 SNHLY, CDR2 FYNNEI. This CDR3 is built from 14 residues. V was trimmed by 9 bases and J by 0 bases, leaving 12 bases between them. The CDR3 nucleotides are TGTGCCAGTACCAAACAGGGCTCCTACAATGAGCAGTTCTTC. Its protein is CASTKQGSYNEQFF.

This sequence joins TRBV28 and TRBJ2-3; 7 bases fit TRBD1. The V gene end was trimmed by 5 bases and the J gene end by 2 bases; junction bases not matched to a gene: 7. The CDR3 sequence is 15 residues long. Germline CDR1 and CDR2: MDHEN and SYDVKM. The CDR3 DNA is TGTGCCAGCAGTCCCCCCGGGACAGTCACAGATACGCAGTATTTT. This translates into CASSPPGTVTDTQYF.

The chain recombines TRBV7-2 with TRBJ2-7; the D gene is possibly TRBD1 (6 bases). In germline, CDR1 is SGHTA, CDR2 FQGNSA. Trimming removed 4 bases from V and 4 bases from J, with 14 bases in between. The CDR3 loop spans 14 amino acids. For the CDR3, the DNA is TGTGCCAGCAGCTACTCGACAGGTAATTACGAGCAGTACTTC. Its translation: CASSYSTGNYEQYF. The full variable domain, in which reference TRBV7-2 and TRBJ2-7 provide the parts outside the CDR3, is GAGVSQSPSNKVTEKGKDVELRCDPISGHTALYWYRQSLGQGLEFLIYFQGNSAPDKSGLPSDRFSAERTGGSVSTLTIQRTQQEDSAVYLCASSYSTGNYEQYFGPGTRLTVT.

This clone was detected only a few times. This chain connects TRBV5-6 to TRBJ1-2; the D gene is possibly TRBD1 (6 bases). From germline, CDR1 is SGHDT and CDR2 YYEEEE. The CDR3 covers 15 residues. V shed 4 bases and J shed 0 bases, with 13 bases lying between them. Written as DNA, the CDR3 is TGTGCCAGCAGCCCTTTGGGGACAACTAACTATGGCTACACCTTC. This sequence encodes CASSPLGTTNYGYTF.

The CDR3 region is CAWSRTQYNEQFF. CDR3 in DNA: TGTGCCTGGAGTCGGACTCAATACAATGAGCAGTTCTTC. This chain links TRBV30 with TRBJ2-1; weak D call: TRBD2 (5 bases). The germline V gene has CDR1 GTSNPN and CDR2 SVGIG (reference sequence). The CDR3 sequence is 13 residues long. V shed 2 bases and J shed 4 bases, with 9 bases lying between them.

The chain links TRBV4-2 to TRBJ1-3, with 9 positions matching TRBD1. Germline V CDR1 and CDR2: LGHNA, YNFKEQ. After removal of 3 bases from V and 3 bases from J, the junction contained 9 bases not matched to a gene. The CDR3 spans 17 residues. The CDR3 nucleotides are TGTGCCAGCAGCCACCAAACAGGGGGCTCTTATGGAAACACCATATATTTT. Protein: CASSHQTGGSYGNTIYF.

The rearrangement links TRBV19 to TRBJ2-1, with D perhaps matching TRBD2 (7 bases). Trimming left V 7 bases short and J 10 bases short, with 23 bases between. CDR1 is LNHDA and CDR2 is SQIVND in the germline V gene (reference sequence). This CDR3 has 15 amino acids. CDR3 protein: CASIELGGADTEQFF. DNA for the CDR3: TGTGCCAGTATTGAGCTGGGGGGGGCTGATACGGAGCAGTTCTTC.

In this sample, this clone turned up a few times. The rearrangement links TRBV18 to TRBJ2-1, with D perhaps matching TRBD1 (6 bases). Trimming took 3 bases from V and 2 from J, leaving 8 bases between them. CDR1 and CDR2 (germline): KGHSH, LQKENI. CDR3 length equals 14 residues. CDR3 protein: CASSPNRAYNEQFF. The CDR3 DNA sequence: TGTGCCAGCTCACCCAACAGGGCCTACAATGAGCAGTTCTTC.

This clone was counted between two and nine times. V is TRBV2 and J is TRBJ2-7; tentative D call: TRBD1 (5 bases). The CDR3 covers 13 residues. Germline CDR1 is SNHLY and CDR2 is FYNNEI. Trimming took off 7 bases at V and 2 bases at J, with 12 bases between the two ends. The chain's CDR3 is CASTQVGPYEQYF. The CDR3 DNA reads TGTGCCAGCACACAGGTGGGCCCCTACGAGCAGTACTTC.

This sequence joins TRBV2 and TRBJ2-1; possible D gene TRBD2, 5 bases. V was pared by 5 bases and J by 1 base, with 15 bases between. Germline-derived CDR1 and CDR2 are SNHLY and FYNNEI. The CDR3 runs 16 residues. CDR3 sequence: CASSTLTGMSYNEQFF. DNA of the CDR3: TGTGCCAGCAGTACCCTTACGGGAATGTCCTACAATGAGCAGTTCTTC. The complete variable domain, with remaining parts taken from reference TRBV2 and TRBJ2-1, reads EPEVTQTPSHQVTQMGQEVILRCVPISNHLYFYWYRQILGQKVEFLVSFYNNEISEKSEIFDDQFSVERPDGSNFTLKIRSTKLEDSAMYFCASSTLTGMSYNEQFFGPGTRLTVL.